Each of the 17 T cell receptor beta chains below was sequenced from the same sample in a study of identical twins' blood T cells. In TCRdb, the 5' RACE reads were re-called with MiXCR into one record per CDR3 protein. Among 350,000 to 450,000 distinct CDR3 sequences, 28% were seen once, and the ten largest hold around 5.6%. The sample taken for sequencing was PBMCs. These receptors all stem from a woman aged 18 to 55 in good health.

Notes on this clonotype: One junction end disagrees with the germline gene, perhaps due to a read error. The V call is TRBV20-1, the J call TRBJ1-3; D is undetermined. The CDR3 covers 13 residues. Germline CDR1 DFQATT, CDR2 SNEGSKA (reference sequence). CDR3 sequence reads: CIATRHSGSTIYF. CDR3 in DNA: TGCATTGCGACAAGACACTCTGGAAGCACCATATATTTT.

This clonotype was observed at least ten times. The chain uses TRBV5-1 and TRBJ1-5; 7 bases are shared with TRBD1. Germline V gene data show CDR1 as SGHRS and CDR2 as YFSETQ. V gave up 2 bases and J gave up 5 bases; unmatched junction bases: 1. This CDR3 has 13 residues. The chain's CDR3 is CASSFDRDQPQHF. In DNA, the CDR3 is TGCGCCAGCAGCTTTGACAGGGATCAGCCCCAGCATTTT.

The chain is built from TRBV7-9 and TRBJ2-3; D gene uncertain. The CDR3 has 15 amino acids. Trimming removed 5 bases at V and 0 bases at J, with 12 bases between. The germline V gene encodes CDR1 SEHNR and CDR2 FQNEAQ (reference sequence). For the CDR3, the DNA is TGTGCCAGCAGCCCTTTCTTTTATAGCACAGATACGCAGTATTTT. It specifies CASSPFFYSTDTQYF.

This clonotype has more than one count but fewer than ten. V usage is TRBV2 and J usage is TRBJ1-3; D ambiguous. The CDR3 covers 13 residues. Trimming shortened V by 7 bases and J by 0 bases, and 7 bases separated the two germline ends. Germline CDR1 SNHLY, CDR2 FYNNEI. The CDR3 protein is CASTGSSGNTIYF. The CDR3 nucleotides are TGTGCCAGCACAGGTTCCTCTGGAAACACCATATATTTT. The whole variable domain, remainder taken from reference TRBV2 and TRBJ1-3, is EPEVTQTPSHQVTQMGQEVILRCVPISNHLYFYWYRQILGQKVEFLVSFYNNEISEKSEIFDDQFSVERPDGSNFTLKIRSTKLEDSAMYFCASTGSSGNTIYFGEGSWLTVV.

The rearrangement joins TRBV20-1 to TRBJ1-2, with TRBD1 matching over 8 bases. CDR1 and CDR2 from the germline V gene are DFQATT and SNEGSKA (reference sequence). The junction had 8 bases not matched to a gene; V was cut back by 0 bases and J by 5 bases. The CDR3 runs to 15 residues. The CDR3 sequence is CSARDQGTGGYGYTF. In nucleotides, the CDR3 is TGCAGTGCTAGAGATCAGGGAACAGGGGGGTATGGCTACACCTTC.

This clonotype appeared a few times. The CDR3 coding sequence is TGTGCCAGCAGTGAAATCCGGAGCACAGATACGCAGTATTTT. Its translation: CASSEIRSTDTQYF. The chain links TRBV6-1 to TRBJ2-3, with D uncertain. The CDR3 extends over 14 amino acids. V was clipped by 2 bases and J by 0 bases, with 6 bases between them. Per germline, CDR1 MNHNS and CDR2 SASEGT.

In this sample, this clonotype turned up a few times. V gene TRBV29-1 combines with J gene TRBJ2-3, with D hard to call. Trimming took off 7 bases at V and 4 bases at J, with 9 bases between the two ends. The CDR3 is 11 amino acids. Germline V gene sequence: CDR1 SQVTM, CDR2 ANQGSEA. The CDR3 sequence is CSGRVADTQYF. The CDR3 DNA sequence: TGCAGCGGAAGGGTTGCAGATACGCAGTATTTT.

Only a few counts were recorded for this clonotype. V usage is TRBV5-6 and J usage is TRBJ2-7; TRBD2 matches at 10 bases. This CDR3 region has 15 residues. Germline CDR1 reads SGHDT; CDR2 reads YYEEEE. The trim removed 3 bases at V and 4 bases at J, leaving 7 bases unmatched. CDR3 DNA sequence: TGTGCCAGCAGCTGGGGACTAGCGACGAGATACGAGCAGTACTTC. Amino acid sequence: CASSWGLATRYEQYF.

A note on this clonotype: Mismatch with germline at one junction end may stem from a read error. V and J are TRBV12-3 or TRBV12-4 and TRBJ1-1; D is unresolved. The CDR3 spans 13 residues. CDR3 nucleotide sequence: TGTGCCAGCAGTCTACAGAGAAACACTGAATCTTTCTTT. Translated: CASSLQRNTESFF.

The chain couples TRBV20-1 to TRBJ2-6; TRBD1 might be the D (5 bases). The germline V gene has CDR1 DFQATT and CDR2 SNEGSKA (reference sequence). Trimming took off 3 bases at V and 0 bases at J, with 12 bases between the two ends. CDR3 size: 16 residues. The CDR3 DNA reads as TGCAGTGCTAGGGATTACAGGAGCTCTGGGGCCAACGTCCTGACTTTC. Protein product: CSARDYRSSGANVLTF.

The gene calls are TRBV5-5 and TRBJ1-5, with D hard to call. Germline values: CDR1 SGHKS, CDR2 YYEKEE (reference sequence). This CDR3 has 14 amino acids. The V gene lost 6 bases and the J gene lost 2 bases, with 12 bases spanning the gap. CDR3 DNA: TGTGCCAGCAAGGGCGGGTTTGGCAATCAGCCCCAGCATTTT. Amino acids: CASKGGFGNQPQHF. The whole variable domain, remainder taken from reference TRBV5-5 and TRBJ1-5, is DAGVTQSPTHLIKTRGQQVTLRCSPISGHKSVSWYQQVLGQGPQFIFQYYEKEERGRGNFPDRFSARQFPNYSSELNVNALLLGDSALYLCASKGGFGNQPQHFGDGTRLSIL.

This clonotype was observed many times. The CDR3 protein is CASSQQYGTSYEQYF. The CDR3 nucleotides are TGTGCCAGCAGCCAACAATACGGGACATCCTACGAGCAGTACTTC. The rearrangement links TRBV4-2 to TRBJ2-7, with D possibly being TRBD1 (6 bases). The V gene's germline CDR1 is LGHNA and CDR2 YNFKEQ. Trimming took 2 bases from V and 1 from J, leaving 12 bases between them. CDR3 size: 15 residues.

The chain couples TRBV10-3 to TRBJ1-1, with 7 bases fitting TRBD1. The CDR3 has 13 residues. V dropped 7 bases and J dropped 1; count of bases not matched to a gene: 3. Per the germline V gene, CDR1 is ENHRY and CDR2 is SYGVKD. CDR3: CAINRDRNTEAFF. The CDR3 DNA reads as TGTGCCATCAACCGGGACAGGAACACTGAAGCTTTCTTT.

There are many counts of this clonotype. The genes are TRBV6-2 or TRBV6-3 and TRBJ1-1; D remains ambiguous. There are 15 residues in the CDR3. V was shortened by 0 bases and J by 4 bases, with 12 bases between the two germline ends. Germline CDR1 is MNHEY and CDR2 is SVGEGT. CDR3: CASSYSVGWGTEAFF. In nucleotides, the CDR3 is TGTGCCAGCAGTTACTCCGTCGGTTGGGGCACTGAAGCTTTCTTT.

There are a few counts of this clonotype. The V call is TRBV11-3, the J call TRBJ1-2; TRBD1 is a possible D gene (5 bases). The CDR3 contains 13 residues. Germline V gene data show CDR1 as SGHNT and CDR2 as YENEEA. Trimming pared 5 bases from V and 7 bases from J, leaving 14 bases between. DNA of the CDR3: TGTGCCAGCAGCCTCGGGGGGGGTTCTGGCTACACCTTC. Translating gives CASSLGGGSGYTF.

This clonotype was counted between two and nine times. J is TRBJ2-2 and V is TRBV20-1; D gene ambiguous. V lost 6 bases and J 3 bases, leaving 14 bases between the germline ends. This CDR3 contains 14 residues. The germline V gene has CDR1 DFQATT and CDR2 SNEGSKA (reference sequence). The CDR3 spells CSAKDHSYTGELFF. The CDR3 bases are TGCAGTGCCAAGGACCATTCATACACCGGGGAGCTGTTTTTT.

The V gene is TRBV6-5, the J gene TRBJ1-5, with TRBD1 matching over 7 bases. Trimming removed 6 bases from V and 2 bases from J; junction bases left unmatched: 10. The V gene's germline CDR1 is MNHEY and CDR2 SVGAGI. CDR3 length equals 16 residues. The CDR3: CASRAMRDSRNQPQHF. The CDR3 DNA is TGTGCCAGCAGGGCCATGCGGGACAGCCGCAATCAGCCCCAGCATTTT.